Listed below are T cell receptor beta chains from one sample, sequenced in a study of blood T cell repertoires in COVID-19. TCRdb's copy holds only in-frame clones and misses some; the assay was immunoSEQ multiplex PCR. The sample lists about 200,000 clones, just over 85% seen once, with approximately 4.8% in the top ten. The source material was peripheral blood. These receptors were taken from a man in his forties or fifties with acute or convalescent COVID-19. The CDR3 runs from the conserved cysteine through the conserved F or W. The order of the fields is clone size, D gene, V gene, CDR3 length, J gene, CDR3 protein, CDR3 DNA. D genes are given only for firm matches. Where a row states a size, it is once, few, many or the class of an expanded clone; other rows omit it.

clone_size: .
d_call: .
v_call: TRBV14
cdr3_length: 18
j_call: TRBJ2-6
cdr3_aa: CASSHNRLLSSGANVLTF
cdr3_nt: TGTGCCAGCAGCCATAACAGACTATTAAGCTCTGGGGCCAACGTCCTGACTTTC

clone_size: .
d_call: .
v_call: TRBV3-1/TRBV3-2
cdr3_length: 15
j_call: TRBJ1-2
cdr3_aa: CASSQGDRSYYGYTF
cdr3_nt: TGTGCCAGCAGCCAAGGTGACAGATCGTACTATGGCTACACCTTC

clone_size: .
d_call: TRBD1
v_call: TRBV3-1/TRBV3-2
cdr3_length: 18
j_call: TRBJ1-3
cdr3_aa: CASSPLFRDRTVGNTIYF
cdr3_nt: TGTGCCAGCAGCCCCCTTTTCAGGGACAGGACGGTAGGAAACACCATATATTTT

clone_size: .
d_call: TRBD1
v_call: TRBV7-9
cdr3_length: 16
j_call: TRBJ1-5
cdr3_aa: CASSLGDRGYNQPQHF
cdr3_nt: TGTGCCAGCAGCTTAGGGGACAGGGGCTACAATCAGCCCCAGCATTTT

clone_size: .
d_call: .
v_call: TRBV6-2/TRBV6-3
cdr3_length: 12
j_call: TRBJ1-2
cdr3_aa: CASSYSSYGYTF
cdr3_nt: TGTGCCAGCAGTTACTCTAGCTATGGCTACACCTTC

clone_size: .
d_call: TRBD1
v_call: TRBV18
cdr3_length: 14
j_call: TRBJ1-6
cdr3_aa: CATSRDRENSPLHF
cdr3_nt: TGTGCCACTAGCCGGGACAGGGAAAATTCACCCCTCCACTTT

clone_size: .
d_call: TRBD1
v_call: TRBV6-1
cdr3_length: 15
j_call: TRBJ1-3
cdr3_aa: CASSEGTGVGNTIYF
cdr3_nt: TGTGCCAGCAGTGAGGGGACAGGGGTTGGAAACACCATATATTTT

clone_size: .
d_call: TRBD2
v_call: TRBV19
cdr3_length: 14
j_call: TRBJ2-1
cdr3_aa: CASSISGGWFEQFF
cdr3_nt: TGTGCCAGTAGTATTAGCGGGGGGTGGTTTGAGCAGTTCTTC

clone_size: once
d_call: .
v_call: TRBV29-1
cdr3_length: 14
j_call: TRBJ2-2
cdr3_aa: CSVSSETNTGELFF
cdr3_nt: TGCAGCGTTTCTTCGGAGACGAACACCGGGGAGCTGTTTTTT

clone_size: .
d_call: TRBD1
v_call: TRBV5-1
cdr3_length: 14
j_call: TRBJ2-5
cdr3_aa: CASSPGTVQETQYF
cdr3_nt: TGCGCCAGCAGCCCCGGGACAGTCCAAGAGACCCAGTACTTC

clone_size: .
d_call: .
v_call: TRBV9
cdr3_length: 13
j_call: TRBJ1-2
cdr3_aa: CASSNQGFIGYTF
cdr3_nt: TGTGCCAGCAGCAACCAGGGTTTCATCGGCTACACCTTC

clone_size: .
d_call: TRBD2
v_call: TRBV4-1
cdr3_length: 16
j_call: TRBJ2-5
cdr3_aa: CASSQELAGGLQTQYF
cdr3_nt: TGCGCCAGCAGCCAAGAGCTAGCGGGGGGTTTACAGACCCAGTACTTC

clone_size: few
d_call: .
v_call: TRBV5-1
cdr3_length: 14
j_call: TRBJ1-1
cdr3_aa: CASSLARTNTEAFF
cdr3_nt: TGCGCCAGCAGCTTGGCACGGACTAACACTGAAGCTTTCTTT

clone_size: .
d_call: .
v_call: TRBV19
cdr3_length: 14
j_call: TRBJ1-3
cdr3_aa: CASSIVTAGNTIYF
cdr3_nt: TGTGCCAGTAGTATAGTGACAGCCGGAAACACCATATATTTT

clone_size: .
d_call: .
v_call: TRBV18
cdr3_length: 13
j_call: TRBJ1-1
cdr3_aa: CASSGGGNTEAFF
cdr3_nt: TGTGCCAGCTCCGGGGGAGGGAACACTGAAGCTTTCTTT

clone_size: .
d_call: TRBD1
v_call: TRBV3-1/TRBV3-2
cdr3_length: 18
j_call: TRBJ1-5
cdr3_aa: CASSQGSGTGHSNQPQHF
cdr3_nt: TGTGCCAGCAGCCAAGGATCCGGGACAGGGCATAGCAATCAGCCCCAGCATTTT

clone_size: .
d_call: .
v_call: TRBV9
cdr3_length: 15
j_call: TRBJ2-1
cdr3_aa: CASSTHEGTYNEQFF
cdr3_nt: TGTGCCAGCAGCACTCATGAGGGTACCTACAATGAGCAGTTCTTC

clone_size: .
d_call: .
v_call: TRBV13
cdr3_length: 13
j_call: TRBJ2-6
cdr3_aa: CASSLPGANVLTF
cdr3_nt: TGTGCCAGCAGCCTCCCTGGGGCCAACGTCCTGACTTTC

clone_size: .
d_call: TRBD1
v_call: TRBV11-2
cdr3_length: 17
j_call: TRBJ1-1
cdr3_aa: CASSRFTGTGARAEAFF
cdr3_nt: TGTGCCAGCAGCCGATTTACGGGGACAGGGGCTAGAGCTGAAGCTTTCTTT

clone_size: .
d_call: .
v_call: TRBV27
cdr3_length: 18
j_call: TRBJ2-1
cdr3_aa: CASSSTGAPSHSYNEQFF
cdr3_nt: TGTGCCAGCAGTTCGACAGGAGCCCCTAGCCACTCCTACAATGAGCAGTTCTTC

clone_size: .
d_call: .
v_call: TRBV4-1
cdr3_length: 20
j_call: TRBJ1-5
cdr3_aa: CASSQEGGQGYELRDQPQHF
cdr3_nt: TGCGCCAGCAGCCAAGAGGGGGGGCAGGGGTATGAGTTGCGGGATCAGCCCCAGCATTTT

clone_size: .
d_call: TRBD1
v_call: TRBV3-1/TRBV3-2
cdr3_length: 14
j_call: TRBJ1-6
cdr3_aa: CASSHGQVRSPLHF
cdr3_nt: TGTGCCAGCAGTCACGGACAGGTTCGATCACCCCTCCACTTT

clone_size: .
d_call: TRBD1
v_call: TRBV16
cdr3_length: 14
j_call: TRBJ1-5
cdr3_aa: CASSHDRGEQPQHF
cdr3_nt: TGTGCCAGCAGCCACGACAGGGGTGAGCAGCCCCAGCATTTT

clone_size: .
d_call: TRBD1
v_call: TRBV3-1/TRBV3-2
cdr3_length: 14
j_call: TRBJ1-6
cdr3_aa: CASSQVQGKSPLHF
cdr3_nt: TGTGCCAGCAGCCAAGTACAGGGGAAATCACCCCTCCACTTT

clone_size: .
d_call: TRBD1
v_call: TRBV7-9
cdr3_length: 14
j_call: TRBJ2-2
cdr3_aa: CASSLSGGTGELFF
cdr3_nt: TGTGCCAGCAGCTTATCAGGGGGCACCGGGGAGCTGTTTTTT

clone_size: .
d_call: TRBD2
v_call: TRBV30
cdr3_length: 15
j_call: TRBJ2-1
cdr3_aa: CAWSGTSGGIHEQFF
cdr3_nt: TGTGCCTGGAGCGGGACTAGCGGGGGGATCCATGAGCAGTTCTTC

clone_size: .
d_call: .
v_call: TRBV6-5
cdr3_length: 13
j_call: TRBJ1-2
cdr3_aa: CASSYEGDYGYTF
cdr3_nt: TGTGCCAGCAGTTACGAGGGAGACTATGGCTACACCTTC

clone_size: .
d_call: .
v_call: TRBV29-1
cdr3_length: 13
j_call: TRBJ1-1
cdr3_aa: CSVSGRHATEAFF
cdr3_nt: TGCAGCGTGAGTGGGAGGCATGCCACTGAAGCTTTCTTT

clone_size: .
d_call: TRBD1
v_call: TRBV7-2
cdr3_length: 12
j_call: TRBJ1-1
cdr3_aa: CASSPRGSEAFF
cdr3_nt: TGTGCCAGCAGCCCCAGGGGGTCTGAAGCTTTCTTT

clone_size: .
d_call: TRBD2
v_call: TRBV27
cdr3_length: 18
j_call: TRBJ2-3
cdr3_aa: CASSLLGLAGESTDTQYF
cdr3_nt: TGTGCCAGCAGTTTACTGGGACTAGCGGGGGAGTCCACAGATACGCAGTATTTT

clone_size: .
d_call: .
v_call: TRBV10-3
cdr3_length: 15
j_call: TRBJ1-1
cdr3_aa: CAISESSIPRTEAFF
cdr3_nt: TGTGCCATCAGTGAGTCAAGCATTCCGAGGACTGAAGCTTTCTTT

clone_size: once
d_call: .
v_call: TRBV11-3
cdr3_length: 13
j_call: TRBJ1-1
cdr3_aa: CASSTSDSFEAFF
cdr3_nt: TGTGCCAGCAGCACCTCGGACAGCTTTGAAGCTTTCTTT

clone_size: .
d_call: .
v_call: TRBV9
cdr3_length: 14
j_call: TRBJ2-3
cdr3_aa: CASSVDGSTDTQYF
cdr3_nt: TGTGCCAGCAGCGTAGACGGTTCCACAGATACGCAGTATTTT

clone_size: .
d_call: .
v_call: TRBV10-2
cdr3_length: 13
j_call: TRBJ1-5
cdr3_aa: CASSEQGTQPQHF
cdr3_nt: TGCGCCAGCAGTGAACAGGGAACTCAGCCCCAGCATTTT

clone_size: .
d_call: .
v_call: TRBV18
cdr3_length: 13
j_call: TRBJ2-1
cdr3_aa: CASSPLATTEQFF
cdr3_nt: TGTGCCAGCTCACCGCTAGCTACTACTGAGCAGTTCTTC

clone_size: once
d_call: TRBD1
v_call: TRBV10-3
cdr3_length: 16
j_call: TRBJ1-6
cdr3_aa: CAITGQVSSYNSPLHF
cdr3_nt: TGTGCCATCACTGGACAGGTTAGCTCCTATAATTCACCCCTCCACTTT

clone_size: .
d_call: .
v_call: TRBV11-2
cdr3_length: 18
j_call: TRBJ2-1
cdr3_aa: CASSLGLAGGVTYNEQFF
cdr3_nt: TGTGCCAGCAGCTTAGGACTGGCGGGCGGGGTGACCTACAATGAGCAGTTCTTC

clone_size: once
d_call: TRBD2
v_call: TRBV6-5
cdr3_length: 15
j_call: TRBJ2-1
cdr3_aa: CASRLAGGSYNEQFF
cdr3_nt: TGTGCCAGCAGATTGGCGGGGGGCTCCTACAATGAGCAGTTCTTC

clone_size: few
d_call: TRBD2
v_call: TRBV7-2
cdr3_length: 15
j_call: TRBJ2-7
cdr3_aa: CASSLVGASGGEQYF
cdr3_nt: TGTGCCAGCAGCTTAGTGGGCGCTAGCGGGGGAGAGCAGTACTTC

clone_size: .
d_call: TRBD1
v_call: TRBV28
cdr3_length: 15
j_call: TRBJ1-1
cdr3_aa: CASSTTGTGRREAFF
cdr3_nt: TGTGCCAGCAGTACGACCGGGACAGGGCGGCGTGAAGCTTTCTTT

clone_size: .
d_call: .
v_call: TRBV5-1
cdr3_length: 16
j_call: TRBJ1-4
cdr3_aa: CASSSDRLQANEKLFF
cdr3_nt: TGCGCCAGCAGCTCCGACCGGCTGCAGGCTAATGAAAAACTGTTTTTT

clone_size: .
d_call: .
v_call: TRBV6-5
cdr3_length: 15
j_call: TRBJ1-2
cdr3_aa: CASRPRGQGGHGYTF
cdr3_nt: TGTGCCAGCAGACCCCGGGGCCAAGGAGGGCATGGCTACACCTTC

clone_size: .
d_call: .
v_call: TRBV6-5
cdr3_length: 14
j_call: TRBJ1-2
cdr3_aa: CASSLGGARYGYTF
cdr3_nt: TGTGCCAGCAGCTTGGGGGGGGCCCGCTATGGCTACACCTTC

clone_size: .
d_call: TRBD1
v_call: TRBV18
cdr3_length: 18
j_call: TRBJ2-4
cdr3_aa: CASSLTTGGTGRNNIQYF
cdr3_nt: TGTGCCAGCTCTCTAACCACCGGGGGGACAGGGCGGAACAACATTCAGTACTTC

clone_size: once
d_call: TRBD1
v_call: TRBV24-1
cdr3_length: 20
j_call: TRBJ1-3
cdr3_aa: CATSDSPPSDRTGTGNTIYF
cdr3_nt: TGTGCCACCAGTGATTCCCCACCTTCCGACAGGACAGGTACCGGAAACACCATATATTTT

clone_size: once
d_call: TRBD1
v_call: TRBV7-6
cdr3_length: 18
j_call: TRBJ2-5
cdr3_aa: CASSLVGTTGMYQETQYF
cdr3_nt: TGTGCCAGCAGCTTAGTGGGGACGACAGGGATGTACCAAGAGACCCAGTACTTC

clone_size: .
d_call: .
v_call: TRBV6-2/TRBV6-3
cdr3_length: 11
j_call: TRBJ1-2
cdr3_aa: CASSSGGGYTF
cdr3_nt: TGTGCCAGCAGTTCGGGGGGAGGCTACACCTTC

clone_size: once
d_call: TRBD1
v_call: TRBV18
cdr3_length: 15
j_call: TRBJ1-1
cdr3_aa: CASSSDRGPNTEAFF
cdr3_nt: TGTGCCAGCTCATCGGACAGGGGGCCGAACACTGAAGCTTTCTTT

clone_size: .
d_call: .
v_call: TRBV6-5
cdr3_length: 14
j_call: TRBJ1-1
cdr3_aa: CASSYGQVNTEAFF
cdr3_nt: TGTGCCAGCAGTTACGGGCAAGTGAACACTGAAGCTTTCTTT

clone_size: .
d_call: .
v_call: TRBV12-3/TRBV12-4
cdr3_length: 13
j_call: TRBJ2-3
cdr3_aa: CASRNIAADTQYF
cdr3_nt: TGTGCCAGCAGGAATATAGCGGCAGATACGCAGTATTTT

clone_size: .
d_call: .
v_call: TRBV14
cdr3_length: 15
j_call: TRBJ1-1
cdr3_aa: CASSFGLALNTEAFF
cdr3_nt: TGTGCCAGCAGCTTCGGACTGGCCCTGAACACTGAAGCTTTCTTT

clone_size: .
d_call: TRBD1
v_call: TRBV5-6
cdr3_length: 15
j_call: TRBJ1-5
cdr3_aa: CASSLGQGDNQPQHF
cdr3_nt: TGTGCCAGCAGCCTTGGACAGGGGGATAATCAGCCCCAGCATTTT